These 13 T cell receptor beta chains originate from one sample sequenced in a study of CD8 T cells in Susac syndrome (dated by TCRdb to about 2019). Library construction relied on the immunoSEQ multiplex PCR assay. RNA was extracted using the RNeasy kit, and about 0.5 to 1 ug of the RNA was reverse transcribed with random hexamers. The public reads were reprocessed in TCRdb via fastp at Q25 and MiXCR, keeping in-frame beta chains. Each entry is one CDR3 protein sequence, shown with its most common DNA and genes. The sample table shows some 170,000 distinct CDR3 sequences, and less than 95% are seen once. Jointly, the top ten make up about 0.1% of the sample. The material sequenced was CD4+ T cells from PBMCs. The receptors derive from a human donor in good health.

This chain links TRBV15 with TRBJ2-2; D is undetermined. CDR1 and CDR2 (germline): LNHNV, YYDKDF (reference sequence). This CDR3 contains 14 residues. The V end lost 1 base, the J end lost 1 base, and 4 bases lay between the germline ends. CDR3 loop: CATSRAGNTGELFF. CDR3 nucleotides: TGTGCCACCAGCAGAGCCGGGAACACCGGGGAGCTGTTTTTT.

This chain links TRBV20-1 with TRBJ2-7, with 12 nucleotides matching TRBD1. Germline lookup yields CDR1 DFQATT and CDR2 SNEGSKA (reference sequence). The CDR3 totals 16 residues. Germline trimming cut 5 bases from V and 6 bases from J; bases unmatched to any gene: 14. Written as DNA, the CDR3 is TGCAGTGCTTCTAACGTCCGTGGGGACAGGGGGCGCGAGCAGTACTTC. This sequence encodes CSASNVRGDRGREQYF.

In regard to this clonotype: This may be a read error, as it is one base from a much larger clone. V gene TRBV25-1 combines with J gene TRBJ2-3; D not certain. The germline V and J ends were trimmed by 7 bases and 0 bases, with 2 bases remaining between them. The CDR3 is 11 residues long. Germline V lookup: CDR1 MGHDK, CDR2 SYGVNS. The DNA of the CDR3 is TGTGCCAGCAAGAGCACAGATACGCAGTATTTT. Encoded protein: CASKSTDTQYF.

The rearrangement uses TRBV2 and TRBJ2-4, with D uncertain. V was pared by 5 bases and J by 0 bases, with 8 bases between. CDR1 is SNHLY and CDR2 is FYNNEI in the germline V gene. This CDR3 is 14 amino acids long. In DNA form, the CDR3 reads TGTGCCAGCAGTTGGAACCAAGCCAAAAACATTCAGTACTTC. As protein: CASSWNQAKNIQYF.

The gene calls are TRBV6-5 and TRBJ2-7; 11 bases match TRBD1. Looked up from germline, CDR1 is MNHEY and CDR2 is SVGAGI. J gave up 3 bases and V 2 bases, and 6 bases lay outside the gene matches. CDR3 length equals 16 residues. The chain's CDR3 is CASSYKGQGDIYEQYF. CDR3 DNA sequence: TGTGCCAGCAGTTACAAGGGACAGGGGGATATCTACGAGCAGTACTTC.

The V gene is TRBV27, the J gene TRBJ2-5, with TRBD2 as a possible D gene (7 bases). Germline values: CDR1 MNHEY, CDR2 SMNVEV (reference sequence). V lost 3 bases, J lost 5 bases, and 13 bases lay in between. The CDR3 extends over 14 amino acids. CDR3 coding DNA: TGTGCCAGCAGTTTCGGGGGGCGCGGGGAGACCCAGTACTTC. Amino acids: CASSFGGRGETQYF.

This chain uses TRBV20-1 with TRBJ2-3; the D gene could be TRBD1 or TRBD2 (5 bases each). V lost 2 bases, J lost 4 bases, and 16 bases lay in between. The CDR3 length is 15 residues. Germline CDR1 is DFQATT and CDR2 is SNEGSKA (reference sequence). The DNA of the CDR3 is TGCAGTGCTAGATATCGTCGGGACGTCGCAGATACGCAGTATTTT. This gives the protein CSARYRRDVADTQYF.

The chain combines TRBV3-1 with TRBJ2-1; weak D call: TRBD2 (7 bases). The CDR3 is 13 amino acids. V lost 6 bases, J lost 7 bases, and 13 bases lay in between. Germline CDR1 reads LGHDT; CDR2 reads YNNKEL (reference sequence). The CDR3 region has the DNA TGTGCCAGCAGAGGGGGGGGGCAGAATGAGCAGTTCTTC. Translated: CASRGGGQNEQFF.

V and J are TRBV30 and TRBJ2-5; 8 bases are shared with TRBD1. Unmatched junction bases numbered 9, after V lost 8 bases and J lost 1 base. CDR1 and CDR2 (germline): GTSNPN, SVGIG (reference sequence). The CDR3 totals 14 residues. DNA of the CDR3: TGTGCCGCCGACAGGGGTCAACCCCAAGAGACCCAGTACTTC. Translated: CAADRGQPQETQYF.

This chain uses TRBV7-9 with TRBJ2-3; the D gene is possibly TRBD1 (6 bases). V dropped 3 bases and J dropped 6 bases, with 10 bases sitting between them. Per germline, CDR1 SEHNR and CDR2 FQNEAQ (reference sequence). The CDR3 covers 13 residues. CDR3 nucleotide sequence: TGTGCCAGCAGCTTTTCAGGGGTGGATACGCAGTATTTT. This sequence encodes CASSFSGVDTQYF. Full variable domain (missing parts from reference TRBV7-9 and TRBJ2-3): DTGVSQNPRHKITKRGQNVTFRCDPISEHNRLYWYRQTLGQGPEFLTYFQNEAQLEKSRLLSDRFSAERPKGSFSTLEIQRTEQGDSAMYLCASSFSGVDTQYFGPGTRLTVL.

This clonotype has just a few counts. The chain combines TRBV19 with TRBJ2-1, with TRBD2 matching 15 bases. Trimming at V came to 5 bases and at J to 7 bases, leaving 6 bases not matched to a gene. CDR3 length equals 16 residues. Germline V gene data show CDR1 as LNHDA and CDR2 as SQIVND (reference sequence). The CDR3 nucleotides are TGTGCCAGTAGTCTACCGGGACTAGCGGGAGGTAATGAGCAGTTCTTC. Residues: CASSLPGLAGGNEQFF. The full variable domain, its missing parts supplied by reference TRBV19 and TRBJ2-1, is DGGITQSPKYLFRKEGQNVTLSCEQNLNHDAMYWYRQDPGQGLRLIYYSQIVNDFQKGDIAEGYSVSREKKESFPLTVTSAQKNPTAFYLCASSLPGLAGGNEQFFGPGTRLTVL.

This chain joins TRBV3-1 and TRBJ2-1, with 16 nucleotides matching TRBD2. V trimming: 3 bases; J trimming: 7 bases; junction bases outside the gene matches: 15. Looked up from germline, CDR1 is LGHDT and CDR2 is YNNKEL (reference sequence). The CDR3 covers 20 residues. CDR3 protein: CASSHRPGTSGRANWNEQFF. The DNA of the CDR3 is TGTGCCAGCAGCCACCGTCCCGGGACTAGCGGGAGGGCCAATTGGAATGAGCAGTTCTTC.

This sequence joins TRBV27 and TRBJ1-3; perhaps TRBD1 as D (6 bases). Germline-derived CDR1 and CDR2 are MNHEY and SMNVEV (reference sequence). Between the trimmed V and J ends, which lost 6 bases and 3 bases, there was a span of 12 bases. The length of the CDR3 is 14 residues. In DNA form, the CDR3 reads TGTGCCAGCAGCACAGGGTTCTTTGGAAACACCATATATTTT. This encodes CASSTGFFGNTIYF.